The sequence of this T cell receptor beta chain was determined in a study of cytotoxic CD8 clonotypes in ibrutinib-treated CLL. Study in general: In all, about a dozen patients were relapsed/refractory, about 15 were treatment-naive and roughly 18 were IGHV unmutated. Sequenced samples delivered averages of 250,000 to 300,000 productive templates and around 100,000 productive rearrangements.

Study conclusions and caveats: Baseline clonality, above age-matched healthy donor levels, tracked circulating CD8+ T-cell counts. Public clonotypes showed up rarely, and on treatment they shrank or held steady.

Sequencing used immunoSEQ multiplex PCR; TCRdb keeps in-frame clones, though not all of them. This sample has under 200,000 clones, with roughly 80% found just once. This clone occurred once. Antigen unknown. V lost 0 bases and J 4 bases, leaving 19 bases between the germline ends. The CDR3 loop spans 18 amino acids. In germline, CDR1 is KGHSH, CDR2 LQKENI. V is TRBV18 and J is TRBJ2-1, with D tentatively TRBD1 or TRBD2 (5 bases each). The sequence was collected from a human donor with chronic lymphocytic leukemia. The material sequenced was PBMCs, taken after 12 months of ibrutinib treatment. The CDR3 loop is CASSPPGPRGGGYNEQFF. The CDR3 coding sequence is TGTGCCAGCTCACCACCGGGCCCCCGGGGCGGTGGTTACAATGAGCAGTTCTTC. Full variable domain (remainder filled in from reference TRBV18 and TRBJ2-1): NAGVMQNPRHLVRRRGQEARLRCSPMKGHSHVYWYRQLPEEGLKFMVYLQKENIIDESGMPKERFSAEFPKEGPSILRIQQVVRGDSAAYFCASSPPGPRGGGYNEQFFGPGTRLTVL.